Described below is a single T cell receptor (beta chain) sequence and its context. Its specificity is unknown. The protocol was immunoSEQ multiplex PCR, while the TCRdb copy is restricted to in-frame clones and leaves out a portion. Counted here are 100,000 to 150,000 clones, over 75% occurring once; the ten biggest clones make up under 2.5%. The CDR3 contains 15 residues. Trimming removed 5 bases from V and 0 bases from J, with 13 bases in between. Per the germline V gene, CDR1 is MDHEN and CDR2 is SYDVKM. The data were obtained in a study of cytotoxic CD8 clonotypes in ibrutinib-treated CLL. Broader study findings: Samples from sustained-remission and progressing patients were taken at different times.

The starting material was PBMCs, obtained after 24 months of ibrutinib treatment. The V gene is TRBV28, the J gene TRBJ1-1; possible D gene TRBD1, 6 bases. The TCR originated in a human donor with chronic lymphocytic leukemia. The CDR3: CASSTVDRMNTEAFF. The CDR3 bases are TGTGCCAGCAGTACCGTAGACAGGATGAACACTGAAGCTTTCTTT. Using reference TRBV28 and TRBJ1-1 for the parts outside the CDR3, the full variable domain is DVKVTQSSRYLVKRTGEKVFLECVQDMDHENMFWYRQDPGLGLRLIYFSYDVKMKEKGDIPEGYSVSREKKERFSLILESASTNQTSMYLCASSTVDRMNTEAFFGQGTRLTVV.